This entry concerns a single T cell receptor beta chain. The target of this receptor is not known. Base qualities were left out, and no much larger clone turns up one base away. Inclusive of the bounding cysteine and phenylalanine, the CDR3 is 15 residues long. CDR3 DNA is the only sequence kept; it has 45 bases, read in frame from the first base. The germline V gene (reference sequence) specifies MNHNY as CDR1 and SVGAGI as CDR2. Between the V and J ends, shortened by 0 bases and 3 bases respectively, the junction contains 9 bases. TCR beta libraries were generated from genomic DNA with the immunoSEQ kit, following the manufacturer's recommendations. Library preparation used a first multiplex PCR with proprietary primers, then a second PCR adding unique barcodes, with bead cleanups after each round. Each sample batch included a kit-provided positive control reaction and a negative control reaction. The final libraries underwent checking on an Agilent 4200 TapeStation D1000 ScreenTape, volumetric pooling, and quantification by qPCR. An Illumina NextSeq500 fitted with a MidOutput 150-cycle cartridge performed the sequencing, running 156 Read1 cycles and 15 Index1 cycles with the kit's custom primers. The pooled library was loaded at 1.0 pM, and about 19% PhiX control was spiked in. As for the authors' bioinformatics: Vendor-processed data were analyzed in R, with a clonotype defined as all T cells sharing the same CDR3 nucleotide sequence. In the clone abundance analyses, frequencies in each sample were normalized to that sample's 10,000 most abundant clones. Public T cell clones, which averaged fewer than five per sample, were removed prior to analysis. An abundance difference of at least 32-fold between compartments was the criterion for calling clonotypes tumor-enriched or baseline blood-enriched. A beta-binomial differential abundance model was applied to find clonotypes that expanded or contracted between blood time points. Tumor-blood repertoire similarity was measured with the Baroni-Urbani and Buser coefficient, and group comparisons used two-tailed Wilcoxon tests in R. TCRdb limited this immuneACCESS table to in-frame rearrangements with V and J called. A share of clones is missing; checked studies link under half to unresolved V genes, and the rest is unexplained. V, J and clone size reflect that table, while D and trimming were determined from the DNA. The table for this sample lists about 140,000 clones; approximately 86% of them were counted only once. Of the sample, less than 20% is held by the ten largest clones.

The time point label, as the study defines it: blood 4 weeks post-SBRT, at nephrectomy. The sample's treatment or condition, from its label and the paper: 15 Gy SBRT to primary tumor, nephrectomy 4 weeks later. Samples came from a clinical trial, in which primary renal cell carcinomas received 15 Gy stereotactic body radiation therapy followed by nephrectomy 4 weeks later. To track tumor-enriched clonotypes, serial peripheral blood was sampled from radiation-treated patients at baseline and at 2 weeks and 4 weeks after SBRT. All patients had renal cell carcinoma with clear cell pathology. Genomic DNA for TCR sequencing was prepared using the QIAamp DNA Blood Mini Kit (Qiagen). The analyses included just those samples that passed every quality control check. The data originate from a study of radiation and T cells in renal cell carcinoma (dated by TCRdb to the early 2020s). Study-level background: A total of around 50 samples underwent TCR beta sequencing, made up of 26 tumors and some 27 peripheral blood samples. The final blood draw was performed at 4 weeks after radiation, at the same time as nephrectomy. Across all 50 or so samples, 4 million or so unique CDR3 nucleotide sequences encoding 2.5 million to 3 million unique CDR3 amino acid sequences were identified.

Findings and caveats that apply to the study as a whole: Top tumor clonotypes rose in blood from baseline to 2 weeks post-radiation, then contracted by 4 weeks, suggesting transient expansion of tumor-resident clones. Because pretreatment tumor biopsies were not available, the baseline intratumoral presence of clonotypes could not be determined. With a single-armed trial design, the study had no way to address how radiation dose or scheduling affects the TCR repertoire. Tracking of blood repertoire dynamics stopped at approximately 4 weeks after treatment, with no follow-up past that point.

This TCR was recovered from a woman aged 45-60 years with renal cell carcinoma. The sequenced sample was blood, obtained from a patient whose treatment included radiotherapy and nephrectomy. The chain employs TRBV6-6 and TRBJ1-5; perhaps TRBD1 is the D gene, with 6 bases matching. The CDR3 protein is CASSYSQGNNQPQHF. At the DNA level, the sequence is TGTGCCAGCAGTTACTCTCAGGGGAACAATCAGCCCCAGCATTTT.